The subject of this entry is one TCR beta chain. Its specificity is unknown. This sample was included in a study of CXCR3-negative and CXCR3-positive naive CD8 T cells. The study, taken as a whole, reports: Naive CXCR3-positive cells had TRB CDR3s more hydrophobic than those of CXCR3-negative naive cells. The majority of assays used fresh PBMCs, and CXCR3 expression partially decreased after cryopreservation. High diversity, comparable across both naive subsets, contrasted with much lower diversity in memory CD8+ cells.

Libraries were UMI-labeled 5' RACE TRB cDNA. One entry per CDR3 protein, without DNA, is what TCRdb gives after re-calling the 5' RACE reads. The sample holds about 130,000 distinct CDR3 sequences. The CDR3 consists of 16 residues. The germline V gene encodes CDR1 SGDLS and CDR2 YYNGEE. Material: naive CXCR3+ CD8+ T cells from blood. As to subset: CD45RO-CCR7+CD27+CD95- naive CD8+ T cells expressing CXCR3 (TNR3+). The TCR originated in a human donor in good health. Some clones in this sample may be carry-over from other donors' samples. The J gene is TRBJ2-1, the V gene TRBV9; TCRdb outputs TRBD1, but without DNA this stays unchecked. The CDR3 loop is CASSSRGTGGHNEQFF. Using reference TRBV9 and TRBJ2-1 for the parts outside the CDR3, the full variable domain is DSGVTQTPKHLITATGQRVTLRCSPRSGDLSVYWYQQSLDQGLQFLIQYYNGEERAKGNILERFSAQQFPDLHSELNLSSLELGDSALYFCASSSRGTGGHNEQFFGPGTRLTVL.